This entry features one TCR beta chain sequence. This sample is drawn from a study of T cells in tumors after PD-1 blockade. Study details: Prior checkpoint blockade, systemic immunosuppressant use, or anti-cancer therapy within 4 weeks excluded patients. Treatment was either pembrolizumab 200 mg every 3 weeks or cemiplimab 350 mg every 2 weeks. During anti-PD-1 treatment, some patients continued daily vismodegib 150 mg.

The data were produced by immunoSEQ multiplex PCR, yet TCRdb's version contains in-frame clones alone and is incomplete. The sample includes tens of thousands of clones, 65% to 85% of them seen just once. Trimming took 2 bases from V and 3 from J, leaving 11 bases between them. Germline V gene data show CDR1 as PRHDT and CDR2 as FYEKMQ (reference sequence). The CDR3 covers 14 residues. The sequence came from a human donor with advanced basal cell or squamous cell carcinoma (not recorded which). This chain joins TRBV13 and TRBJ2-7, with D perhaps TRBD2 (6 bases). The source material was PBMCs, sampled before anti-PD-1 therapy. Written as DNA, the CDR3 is TGTGCCAGCAGCTTACGACCGGAGGGCTACGAGCAGTACTTC. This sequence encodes CASSLRPEGYEQYF.